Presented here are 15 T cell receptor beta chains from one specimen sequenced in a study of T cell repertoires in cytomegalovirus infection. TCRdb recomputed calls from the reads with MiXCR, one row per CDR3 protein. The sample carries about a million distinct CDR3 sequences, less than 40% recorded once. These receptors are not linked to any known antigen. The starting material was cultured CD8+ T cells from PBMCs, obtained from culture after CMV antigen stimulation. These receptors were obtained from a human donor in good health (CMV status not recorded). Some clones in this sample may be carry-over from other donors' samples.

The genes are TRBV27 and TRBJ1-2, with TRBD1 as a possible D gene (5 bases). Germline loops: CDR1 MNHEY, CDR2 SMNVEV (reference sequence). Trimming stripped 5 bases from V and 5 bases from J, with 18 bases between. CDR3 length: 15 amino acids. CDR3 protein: CASSEGIEGEYGYTF. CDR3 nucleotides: TGTGCCAGCAGTGAGGGGATTGAAGGGGAATATGGCTACACCTTC.

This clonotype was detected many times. This CDR3 is CASSSISSNYQPQHF. CDR3 nucleotides: TGTGCCAGCAGTTCAATTTCAAGCAATTATCAGCCCCAGCATTTT. The V call is TRBV27, the J call TRBJ1-5; D remains unclear. This CDR3 comprises 15 residues. The germline V gene encodes CDR1 MNHEY and CDR2 SMNVEV (reference sequence). Between the trimmed V and J ends, which lost 4 bases and 5 bases, there was a span of 15 bases.

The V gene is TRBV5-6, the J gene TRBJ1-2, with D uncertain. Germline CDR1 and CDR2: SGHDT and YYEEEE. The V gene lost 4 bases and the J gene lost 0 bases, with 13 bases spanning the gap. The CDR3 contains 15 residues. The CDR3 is CASSAGRNANYGYTF. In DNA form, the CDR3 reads TGTGCCAGCAGCGCAGGACGGAACGCTAACTATGGCTACACCTTC. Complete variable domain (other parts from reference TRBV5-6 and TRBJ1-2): DAGVTQSPTHLIKTRGQQVTLRCSPKSGHDTVSWYQQALGQGPQFIFQYYEEEERQRGNFPDRFSGHQFPNYSSELNVNALLLGDSALYLCASSAGRNANYGYTFGSGTRLTVV.

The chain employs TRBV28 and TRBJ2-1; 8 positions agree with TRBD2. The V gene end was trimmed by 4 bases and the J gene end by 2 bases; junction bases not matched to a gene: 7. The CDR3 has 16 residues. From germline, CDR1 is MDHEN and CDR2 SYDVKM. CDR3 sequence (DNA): TGTGCCAGCAGTTACCGCGGGGGGAGGGCCTACAATGAGCAGTTCTTC. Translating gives CASSYRGGRAYNEQFF.

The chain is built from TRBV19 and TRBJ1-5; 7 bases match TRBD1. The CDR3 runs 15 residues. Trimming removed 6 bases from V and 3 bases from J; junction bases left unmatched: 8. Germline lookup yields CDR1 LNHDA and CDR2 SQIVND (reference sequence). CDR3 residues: CASRLGDSPNQPQHF. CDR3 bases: TGTGCCAGTAGACTAGGGGACAGCCCCAATCAGCCCCAGCATTTT.

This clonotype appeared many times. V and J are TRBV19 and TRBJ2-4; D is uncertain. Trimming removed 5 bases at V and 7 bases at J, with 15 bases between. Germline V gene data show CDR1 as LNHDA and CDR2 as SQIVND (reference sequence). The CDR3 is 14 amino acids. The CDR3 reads CASSPQDGTNIQYF. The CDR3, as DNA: TGTGCCAGTAGTCCTCAAGACGGAACCAACATTCAGTACTTC.

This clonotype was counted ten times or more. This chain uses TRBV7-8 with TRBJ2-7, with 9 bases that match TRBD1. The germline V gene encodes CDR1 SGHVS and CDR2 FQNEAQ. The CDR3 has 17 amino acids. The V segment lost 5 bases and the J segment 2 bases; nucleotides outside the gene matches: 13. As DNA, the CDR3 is TGTGCCAGCAGCCCAGGGACAGGGCGAGCGGGGACCTACGAGCAGTACTTC. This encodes CASSPGTGRAGTYEQYF.

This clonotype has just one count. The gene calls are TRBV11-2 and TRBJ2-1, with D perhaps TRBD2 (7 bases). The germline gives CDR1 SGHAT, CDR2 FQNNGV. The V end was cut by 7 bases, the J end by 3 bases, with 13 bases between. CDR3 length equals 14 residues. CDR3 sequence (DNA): TGTGCCAGCAAAGGGGGGGAGTACTACAATGAGCAGTTCTTC. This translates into CASKGGEYYNEQFF.

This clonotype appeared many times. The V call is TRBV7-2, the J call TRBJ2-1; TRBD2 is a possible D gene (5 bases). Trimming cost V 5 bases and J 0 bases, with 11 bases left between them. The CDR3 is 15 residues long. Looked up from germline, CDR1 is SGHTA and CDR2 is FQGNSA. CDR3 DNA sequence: TGTGCCAGCAGCCTAGGACTCGGCTCCTACAATGAGCAGTTCTTC. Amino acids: CASSLGLGSYNEQFF. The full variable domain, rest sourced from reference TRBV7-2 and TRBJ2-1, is GAGVSQSPSNKVTEKGKDVELRCDPISGHTALYWYRQSLGQGLEFLIYFQGNSAPDKSGLPSDRFSAERTGGSVSTLTIQRTQQEDSAVYLCASSLGLGSYNEQFFGPGTRLTVL.

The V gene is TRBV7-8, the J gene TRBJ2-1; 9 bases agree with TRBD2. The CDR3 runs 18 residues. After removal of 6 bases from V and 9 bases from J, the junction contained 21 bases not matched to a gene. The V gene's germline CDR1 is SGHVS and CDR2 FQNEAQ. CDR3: CASRIHSSGGYNLGEQFF. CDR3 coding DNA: TGTGCCAGCAGGATTCATAGTAGCGGGGGTTACAATTTAGGTGAGCAGTTCTTC.

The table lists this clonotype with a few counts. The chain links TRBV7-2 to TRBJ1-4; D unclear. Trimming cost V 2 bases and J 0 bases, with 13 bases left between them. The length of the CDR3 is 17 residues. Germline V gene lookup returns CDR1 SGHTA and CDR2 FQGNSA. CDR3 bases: TGTGCCAGCAGCTTAATCGGGAGTCTTGCAACTAATGAAAAACTGTTTTTT. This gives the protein CASSLIGSLATNEKLFF.

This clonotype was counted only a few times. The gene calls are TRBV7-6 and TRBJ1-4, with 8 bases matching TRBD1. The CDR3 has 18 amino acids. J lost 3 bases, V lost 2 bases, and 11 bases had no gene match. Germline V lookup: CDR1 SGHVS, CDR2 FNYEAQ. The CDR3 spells CASSLRAAGGRANEKLFF. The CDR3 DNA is TGTGCCAGCAGCTTAAGGGCGGCAGGGGGCAGGGCTAATGAAAAACTGTTTTTT.

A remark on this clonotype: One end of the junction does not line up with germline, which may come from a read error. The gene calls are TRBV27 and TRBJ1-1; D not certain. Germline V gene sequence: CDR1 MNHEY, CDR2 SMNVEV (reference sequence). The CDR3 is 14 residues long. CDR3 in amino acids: CASSFYDTSAGIIF. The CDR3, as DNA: TGTGCCAGCAGTTTTTATGATACCTCGGCGGGGATAATCTTT.

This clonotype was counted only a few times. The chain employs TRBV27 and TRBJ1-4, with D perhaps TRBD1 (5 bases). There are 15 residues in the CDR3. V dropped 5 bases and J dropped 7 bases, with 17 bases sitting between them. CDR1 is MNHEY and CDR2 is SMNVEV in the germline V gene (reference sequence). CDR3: CASSPLTGAREKLFF. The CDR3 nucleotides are TGTGCCAGCAGTCCTCTAACCGGGGCTCGTGAAAAACTGTTTTTT.

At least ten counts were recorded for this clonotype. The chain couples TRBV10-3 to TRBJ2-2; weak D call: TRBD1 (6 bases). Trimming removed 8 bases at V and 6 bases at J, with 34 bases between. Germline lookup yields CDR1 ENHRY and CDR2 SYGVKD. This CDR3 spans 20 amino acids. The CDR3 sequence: CAIGNLWVPTPGQSPGELFF. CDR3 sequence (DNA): TGTGCCATCGGGAATTTGTGGGTACCGACCCCGGGACAAAGTCCCGGGGAGCTGTTTTTT.